The present entry profiles one T cell receptor (beta chain) with its context. The V gene's germline CDR1 is SGHVS and CDR2 FNYEAQ. The CDR3 consists of 19 residues. J gave up 8 bases and V 1 base, and 19 bases lay outside the gene matches. The entry originates in a study of blood T cell repertoires in COVID-19. Background on the study: Some COVID-19 samples were acute and others convalescent; all came from the United States, Italy and Spain. T cells, B-cell-depleted T cells, or PBMCs provided the cDNA or gDNA that served as material.

The authors' processing: Quantification of nucleated cells was approximated via reference gene primer amplification. Clones were read by immunoSEQ multiplex PCR, and TCRdb kept only the in-frame ones, dropping some. V and J calls plus clone size are reproduced from that table; the DNA served to infer D and trimming. This sample has about 220,000 clones, with about four fifths found just once. This receptor was obtained from a woman in her 40s with active or convalescent COVID-19. The chain couples TRBV7-6 to TRBJ2-1, with 8 positions matching TRBD2. The sample consisted of peripheral blood. The CDR3 sequence: CASSLVPLRAAGDSHEQFF. The CDR3 DNA is TGTGCCAGCAGCTTAGTACCGCTACGGGCAGCGGGAGACTCCCATGAGCAGTTCTTC.